This T cell receptor (beta chain) stems from a study of CD8 T cells in ankylosing spondylitis. A quantitative 5'-RACE method, one with molecular barcodes, was used to make TCR beta libraries. TCRdb reanalysed the 5' RACE reads using MiXCR and keeps one entry per CDR3 protein. The sample has some 180,000 distinct CDR3 sequences, 18% seen once. Study observations and caveats: Apparently characteristic of ankylosing spondylitis blood was a TCR beta motif (about eight highly homologous variants).

The CDR3 is made up of 17 amino acids. This clonotype was observed many times. Antigen: not known. This TCR came from a male donor under 30 with ankylosing spondylitis or in good health (not recorded which). The sample consisted of blood, either unsorted or a sorted T cell fraction (not recorded which). This chain links TRBV21-1 with TRBJ2-3; TRBD1, the table's D call, lacks a check against the DNA. TRBV21-1 is a pseudogene. The CDR3 DNA reads TGTGCCAGCAGCGTTCCCGGGGCAGGGGGAGACACAGATACGCAGTATTTT. The encoded protein is CASSVPGAGGDTDTQYF.